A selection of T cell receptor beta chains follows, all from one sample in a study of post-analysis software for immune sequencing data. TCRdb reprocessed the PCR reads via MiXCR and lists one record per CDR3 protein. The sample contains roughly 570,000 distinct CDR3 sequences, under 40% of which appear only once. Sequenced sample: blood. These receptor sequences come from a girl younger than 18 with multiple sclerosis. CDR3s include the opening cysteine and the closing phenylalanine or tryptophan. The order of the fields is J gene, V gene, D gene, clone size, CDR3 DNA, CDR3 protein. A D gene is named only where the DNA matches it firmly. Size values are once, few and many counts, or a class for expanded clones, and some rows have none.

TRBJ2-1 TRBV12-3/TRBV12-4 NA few TGTGCCAGCAGTGAAGGACAACTCAATGAGCAGTTCTTC CASSEGQLNEQFF
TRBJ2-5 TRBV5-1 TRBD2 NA TGCGCCAGCAGCTTGGAGGTAGCGGGGCGGCTCCAAGAGACCCAGTACTTC CASSLEVAGRLQETQYF
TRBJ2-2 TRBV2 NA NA TGTGCCAGCAGGGGGACGCCCACCGGGGAGCTGTTTTTT CASRGTPTGELFF
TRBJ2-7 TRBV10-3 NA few TGTGCCATCAGTGAGTGGGTGGGAGAAACCTACGAGCAGTACTTC CAISEWVGETYEQYF
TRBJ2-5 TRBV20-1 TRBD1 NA TGCAGTGCTAGCTCCGACAGGGCGGGCGAGACCCAGTACTTC CSASSDRAGETQYF
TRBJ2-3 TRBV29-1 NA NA TGCAGCGTGACCGGGGGTACGGCAGATACGCAGTATTTT CSVTGGTADTQYF
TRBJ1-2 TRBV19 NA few TGTGCCAGTAGTCCCTCGATGGACGGTAACTATGGCTACACCTTC CASSPSMDGNYGYTF
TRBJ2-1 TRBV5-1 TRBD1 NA TGCGCCAGCAGCCTCGGGACAGGGGGCATCAATGAGCAGTTCTTC CASSLGTGGINEQFF
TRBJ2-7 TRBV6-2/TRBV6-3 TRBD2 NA TGTGCCAGCAGTTCGGGACTAACCTCCTACGAGCAGTACTTC CASSSGLTSYEQYF
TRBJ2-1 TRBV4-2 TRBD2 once TGTGCCAGCAGCCAAGCGCATAGCGGGGGTGCCCTCAATGAGCAGTTCTTC CASSQAHSGGALNEQFF
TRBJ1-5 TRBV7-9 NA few TGTGCCAGCAGCCCGGGCCTCGCAGGGAAGCCCCAGCATTTT CASSPGLAGKPQHF
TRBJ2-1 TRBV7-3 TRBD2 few TGTGCCAGCAGCTTAACGTCTAGCGGCTCCTACAATGAGCAGTTCTTC CASSLTSSGSYNEQFF